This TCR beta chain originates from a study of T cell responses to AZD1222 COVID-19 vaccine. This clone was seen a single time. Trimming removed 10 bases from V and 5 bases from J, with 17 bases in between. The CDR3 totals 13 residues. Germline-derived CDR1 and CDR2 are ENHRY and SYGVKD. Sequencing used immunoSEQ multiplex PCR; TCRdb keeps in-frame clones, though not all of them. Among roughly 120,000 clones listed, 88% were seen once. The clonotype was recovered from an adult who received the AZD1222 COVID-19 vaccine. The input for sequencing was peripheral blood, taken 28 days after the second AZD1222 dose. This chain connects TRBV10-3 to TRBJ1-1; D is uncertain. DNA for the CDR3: TGTGCCACGCAAGGAGGGATCGCAACTGAAGCTTTCTTT. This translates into CATQGGIATEAFF.